A single TCR beta chain is shown here with its context. Looked up from germline, CDR1 is SGHVS and CDR2 is FNYEAQ. The CDR3 is made up of 14 amino acids. V was cut by 5 bases and J by 6 bases, with 16 bases left in between. This entry comes from a study of cytotoxic CD8 clonotypes in ibrutinib-treated CLL. Data came from immunoSEQ multiplex PCR; TCRdb stores just in-frame clones and leaves some out. The data contain roughly 300,000 clones, 76% of them seen just once; the ten biggest clones take up about 5%. The sequencing here drew on PBMCs, taken at disease progression, from a patient treated with ibrutinib. The genes are TRBV7-6 and TRBJ1-2; a possible D gene is TRBD1 (6 bases). This sequence originates from a human donor with chronic lymphocytic leukemia. CDR3 in DNA: TGTGCCAGCAGCGGAGGGGGGTACTTTGATGGCTACACCTTC. It translates to CASSGGGYFDGYTF.